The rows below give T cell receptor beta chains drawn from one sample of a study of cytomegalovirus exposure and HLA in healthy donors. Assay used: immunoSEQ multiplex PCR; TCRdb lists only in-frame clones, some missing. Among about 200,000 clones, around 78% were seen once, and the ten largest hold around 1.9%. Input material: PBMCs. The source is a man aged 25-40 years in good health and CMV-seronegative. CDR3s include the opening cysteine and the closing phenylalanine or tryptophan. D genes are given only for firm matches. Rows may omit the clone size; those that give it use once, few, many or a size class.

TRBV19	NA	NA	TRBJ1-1	CASSIVSGGQLTEAFF	TGTGCCAGTAGTATAGTTTCAGGAGGGCAGCTCACTGAAGCTTTCTTT
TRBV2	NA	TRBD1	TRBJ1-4	CASTWTGIGEKLFF	TGTGCCAGCACCTGGACAGGGATTGGCGAAAAACTGTTTTTT
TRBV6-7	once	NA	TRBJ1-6	CASSYPYRVRSPLHF	TGTGCCAGCAGTTACCCATACAGGGTAAGGTCACCCCTCCACTTT
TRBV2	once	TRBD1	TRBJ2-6	CASRNNRGSSGANVLTF	TGTGCCAGCAGGAACAACAGGGGGAGCTCTGGGGCCAACGTCCTGACTTTC
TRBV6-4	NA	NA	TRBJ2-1	CASRAGGEQFF	TGTGCCAGCAGAGCAGGAGGTGAGCAGTTCTTC
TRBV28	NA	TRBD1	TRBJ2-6	CASRQGYGANVLTF	TGTGCCAGTCGACAGGGATATGGGGCCAACGTCCTGACTTTC
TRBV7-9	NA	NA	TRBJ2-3	CASSSPLAAITDTQYF	TGTGCCAGCAGCTCCCCCCTGGCGGCCATCACAGATACGCAGTATTTT
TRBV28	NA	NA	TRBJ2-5	CASSLSGVETQYF	TGTGCCAGCAGTTTATCAGGGGTTGAGACCCAGTACTTC
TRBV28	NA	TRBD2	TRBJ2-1	CASLTSGTTYNEQFF	TGTGCCAGCTTGACTAGCGGGACTACCTACAATGAGCAGTTCTTC
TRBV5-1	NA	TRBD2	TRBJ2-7	CASRSRGDFTSGNYEQYF	TGCGCCAGCAGGTCTAGGGGCGACTTTACTAGCGGAAATTACGAGCAGTACTTC
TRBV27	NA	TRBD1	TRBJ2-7	CASSKRTGEVLYEQYF	TGTGCCAGCAGTAAAAGGACAGGGGAAGTTCTCTACGAGCAGTACTTC
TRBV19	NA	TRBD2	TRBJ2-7	CASSGLAGAYEQYF	TGTGCCAGTAGTGGACTAGCGGGAGCCTACGAGCAGTACTTC
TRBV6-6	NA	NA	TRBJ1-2	CASSYSSGVYGYTF	TGTGCCAGCAGTTACTCCTCAGGGGTCTATGGCTACACCTTC
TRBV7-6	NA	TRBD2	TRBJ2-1	CASSPRTSGSTYEQFF	TGTGCCAGCAGCCCGCGTACTAGCGGGAGTACTTATGAGCAGTTCTTC
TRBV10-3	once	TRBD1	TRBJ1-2	CAIRGLQGALDYGYTF	TGTGCCATCAGGGGATTACAGGGGGCGCTTGACTATGGCTACACCTTC
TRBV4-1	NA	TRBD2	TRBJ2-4	CASSQPTSGIAKNIQYF	TGCGCCAGCAGCCAGCCGACTAGCGGGATAGCCAAAAACATTCAGTACTTC
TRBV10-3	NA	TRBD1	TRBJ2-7	CASRQGAGREQYF	TGTGCCAGCAGACAGGGGGCAGGTCGCGAGCAGTACTTC
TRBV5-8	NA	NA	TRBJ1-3	CASSLERGSGNTIYF	TGTGCCAGCAGCTTGGAGCGGGGATCCGGAAACACCATATATTTT
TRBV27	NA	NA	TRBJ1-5	CASSFLAHNQPQHF	TGTGCCAGCAGTTTCCTCGCGCACAATCAGCCCCAGCATTTT
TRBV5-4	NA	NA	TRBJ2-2	CASSPRGGKNTGELFF	TGTGCCAGCAGCCCCCGGGGCGGGAAGAACACCGGGGAGCTGTTTTTT
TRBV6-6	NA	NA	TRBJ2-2	CASAAGGTGELFF	TGTGCCAGCGCTGCCGGAGGCACCGGGGAGCTGTTTTTT
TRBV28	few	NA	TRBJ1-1	CASFPGSNTEAFF	TGTGCCAGCTTTCCGGGGTCGAACACTGAAGCTTTCTTT
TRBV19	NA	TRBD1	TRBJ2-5	CASSHTGTGEETQYF	TGTGCCAGTAGTCACACCGGGACAGGCGAAGAGACCCAGTACTTC
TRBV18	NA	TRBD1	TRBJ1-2	CASSPNLVDRADYGYTF	TGTGCCAGCTCACCCAATCTTGTGGACAGGGCGGACTATGGCTACACCTTC
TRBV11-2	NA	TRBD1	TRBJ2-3	CASSPTGRTDTQYF	TGTGCCAGCAGCCCGACAGGGCGCACAGATACGCAGTATTTT
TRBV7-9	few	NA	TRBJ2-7	CASRPTSSYEQYF	TGTGCCAGCAGACCAACTAGTTCCTACGAGCAGTACTTC
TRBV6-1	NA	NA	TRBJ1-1	CASSPGHDLTEAFF	TGTGCCAGCAGTCCCGGACACGACCTCACTGAAGCTTTCTTT
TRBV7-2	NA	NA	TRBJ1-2	CASSLTVNYGYTF	TGTGCCAGCAGCTTGACAGTGAACTATGGCTACACCTTC
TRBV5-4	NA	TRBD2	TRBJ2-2	CASSSRTSGRTNTGELFF	TGTGCCAGCAGCTCCCGGACTAGCGGGAGGACGAACACCGGGGAGCTGTTTTTT
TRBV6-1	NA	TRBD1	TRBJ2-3	CASSEGQGGSTDTQYF	TGTGCCAGCAGCGAAGGACAGGGCGGAAGCACAGATACGCAGTATTTT
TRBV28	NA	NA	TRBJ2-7	CASSPRIHEQYF	TGTGCCAGCAGTCCGCGGATTCACGAGCAGTACTTC